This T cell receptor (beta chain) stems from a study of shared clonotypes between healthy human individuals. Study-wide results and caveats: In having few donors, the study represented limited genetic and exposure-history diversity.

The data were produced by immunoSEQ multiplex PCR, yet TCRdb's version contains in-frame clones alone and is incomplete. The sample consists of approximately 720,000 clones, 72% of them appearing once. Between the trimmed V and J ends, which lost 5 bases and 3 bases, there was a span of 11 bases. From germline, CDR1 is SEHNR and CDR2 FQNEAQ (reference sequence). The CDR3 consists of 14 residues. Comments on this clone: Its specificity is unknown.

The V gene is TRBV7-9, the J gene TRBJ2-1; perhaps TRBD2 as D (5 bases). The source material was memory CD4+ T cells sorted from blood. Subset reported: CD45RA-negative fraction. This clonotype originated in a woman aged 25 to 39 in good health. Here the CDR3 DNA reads TGTGCCAGCAGCCTAATGGACTTCTACAATGAGCAGTTCTTC. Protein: CASSLMDFYNEQFF.